A selection of T cell receptor beta chains follows, all from one sample in a study of shared clonotypes between healthy human individuals. The table came from immunoSEQ multiplex PCR; TCRdb's copy has only in-frame clones and leaves some out. This table holds roughly 1,000,000 clones, around 78% found once. Sequencing was performed on memory CD4+ T cells from PBMCs. All receptors come from a man aged 18 to 29 in good health. Some clones in this sample may be carry-over from other donors' samples. The conserved cysteine and the conserved F or W are not part of the CDR3 here.

CDR3 protein	V gene	J gene
ASSVRSGNTIY	TRBV19	TRBJ1-3
ASSRSGIGQETQY	TRBV2	TRBJ2-5
ASSALDRGFTEAF	TRBV9	TRBJ1-1
ASRVSHQPQH	TRBV9	TRBJ1-5
ASSLDRPGDGYT	TRBV5-6	TRBJ1-2
ASSFVRGYEQF	TRBV11-2	TRBJ2-1
ASSLQNTYGYT	TRBV2	TRBJ1-2
ASSLEGSGGLRGEQF	TRBV7-2	TRBJ2-1
SATGPPPLDTQY	TRBV29-1	TRBJ2-3
ASSVGAGEYNEQF	TRBV9	TRBJ2-1
ASSLAPGYEQY	TRBV5-1	TRBJ2-7
ASSSKTIFSSYNEQF	TRBV7-2	TRBJ2-1
ASSKGGLVFGVLT	TRBV27	TRBJ2-6
ASSPDMTGIPYEQY	TRBV11-1	TRBJ2-7
ASSRALQPLETQY	TRBV5-6	TRBJ2-5
ASSLKAGGYYEQY	TRBV27	TRBJ2-7
ASSLGQGGDTQY	TRBV11-2	TRBJ2-3
ATSRAPGGRATGELF	TRBV15	TRBJ2-2
ASSVEGTAGELF	TRBV9	TRBJ2-2
ASSSGLLYNEQF	TRBV7-2	TRBJ2-1
ASSPGTASTYNEQF	TRBV5-1	TRBJ2-1
ASSLAGIGNTIY	TRBV5-1	TRBJ1-3
SVLGQYTDTQY	TRBV29-1	TRBJ2-3
ASSLMGARPEAF	TRBV28	TRBJ1-1
ASSLSAGVPDTQY	TRBV7-3	TRBJ2-3
SVTGGGLLARNGYT	TRBV29-1	TRBJ1-2
ASSLVTSGSFSTDTQY	TRBV7-2	TRBJ2-3
ASSLTGTGGFLSNTIY	TRBV28	TRBJ1-3
ASSFSSGTNEKLF	TRBV5-1	TRBJ1-4
ASSDPTGVSYLKGYT	TRBV4-1	TRBJ1-2
ASSQSAAKGVSTDTQY	TRBV23-1	TRBJ2-3
ASSPRDQIYEQY	TRBV11-1	TRBJ2-7
ASSSPGVAF	TRBV28	TRBJ1-1
ASSPRGLNEQF	TRBV11-3	TRBJ2-1
ASSPSGQLPSGNTIY	TRBV28	TRBJ1-3
ASSLGVAEDQETQY	TRBV5-4	TRBJ2-5
ASSSRYAGANVLT	TRBV6-5	TRBJ2-6
ASSSPGGSKSYEQY	TRBV27	TRBJ2-7
ASSVTARTGIGVGELF	TRBV2	TRBJ2-2
ASSRKLAEGADTQY	TRBV5-1	TRBJ2-3
ASSPQETGGNSPLH	TRBV18	TRBJ1-6
ASSQERGGGYGYT	TRBV4-1	TRBJ1-2
ASSDYNEQF	TRBV18	TRBJ2-1